This T cell receptor beta chain comes out of a study of tumor and adjacent non-tumor tissue in lung cancer. A modified ARM-PCR protocol with three rounds of nested PCR amplified TCRbeta. Each CDR3 protein gets one entry after TCRdb re-called the multiplex PCR reads with MiXCR. The data contain about 110,000 distinct CDR3 sequences, approximately 80% of them singletons. General study points: Top 100 clones took a larger repertoire share in normal lung. TCR diversity was significantly greater in tumor than normal lung tissue.

This clonotype has a single count. The target antigen is unknown. A much larger clone differs by one base, so this may be a read error. No cell sorting was done before RNA was extracted from the tissue. Chemotherapy-naive patients with new lung cancer underwent thoracic surgery in China, August–November 2014. CDR3 length: 15 residues. Germline V gene data show CDR1 as SEHNR and CDR2 as FQNEAQ (reference sequence). V is TRBV7-9 and J is TRBJ2-5, with 7 bases aligning to TRBD1. This clonotype was obtained from a man in his sixties or seventies with non-small cell lung cancer. The sample taken for sequencing was lung tumor tissue. CDR3 coding DNA: TGTGCCAGCAGCTTATCGGGACAGTTCCAAGAGACCCCGTACTTC. Amino acid sequence: CASSLSGQFQETPYF. The whole variable domain, remainder taken from reference TRBV7-9 and TRBJ2-5, is DTGVSQNPRHKITKRGQNVTFRCDPISEHNRLYWYRQTLGQGPEFLTYFQNEAQLEKSRLLSDRFSAERPKGSFSTLEIQRTEQGDSAMYLCASSLSGQFQETPYFGPGTRLLVL.